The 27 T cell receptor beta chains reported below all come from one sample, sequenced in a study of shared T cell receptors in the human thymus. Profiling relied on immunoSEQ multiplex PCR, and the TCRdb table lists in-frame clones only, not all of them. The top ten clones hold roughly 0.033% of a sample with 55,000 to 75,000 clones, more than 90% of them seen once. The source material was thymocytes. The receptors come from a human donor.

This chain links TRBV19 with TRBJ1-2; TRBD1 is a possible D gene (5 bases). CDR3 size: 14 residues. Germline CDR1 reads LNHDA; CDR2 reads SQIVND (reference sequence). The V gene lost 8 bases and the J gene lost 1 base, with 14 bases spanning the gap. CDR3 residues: CASVRDANNYGYTF. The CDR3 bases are TGTGCCAGTGTCCGGGACGCAAATAACTATGGCTACACCTTC.

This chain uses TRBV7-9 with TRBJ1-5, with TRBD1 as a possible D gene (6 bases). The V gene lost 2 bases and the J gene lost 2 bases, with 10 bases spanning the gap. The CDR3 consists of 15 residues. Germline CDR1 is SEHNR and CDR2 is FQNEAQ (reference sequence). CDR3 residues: CASSLNGGGNQPQHF. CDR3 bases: TGTGCCAGCAGCTTAAATGGGGGCGGCAATCAGCCCCAGCATTTT.

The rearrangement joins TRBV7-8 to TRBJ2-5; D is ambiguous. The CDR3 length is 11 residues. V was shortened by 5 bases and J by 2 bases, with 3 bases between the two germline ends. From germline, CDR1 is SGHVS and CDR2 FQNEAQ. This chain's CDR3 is CASSGQETQYF. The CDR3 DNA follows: TGTGCCAGCAGCGGACAAGAGACCCAGTACTTC.

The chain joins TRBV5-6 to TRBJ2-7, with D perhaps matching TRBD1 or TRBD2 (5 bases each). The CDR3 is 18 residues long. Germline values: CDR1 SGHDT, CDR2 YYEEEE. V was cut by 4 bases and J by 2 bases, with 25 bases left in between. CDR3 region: CASSPPRNRGTGTYEQYF. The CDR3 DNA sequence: TGTGCCAGCAGCCCCCCAAGAAATCGTGGGACGGGGACCTACGAGCAGTACTTC.

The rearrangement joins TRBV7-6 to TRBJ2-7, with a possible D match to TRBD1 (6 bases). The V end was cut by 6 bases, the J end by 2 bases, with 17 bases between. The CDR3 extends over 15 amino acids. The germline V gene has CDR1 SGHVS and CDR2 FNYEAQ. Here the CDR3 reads CASRPSDGQPYEQYF. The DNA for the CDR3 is TGTGCCAGCAGGCCTTCTGATGGACAGCCCTACGAGCAGTACTTC. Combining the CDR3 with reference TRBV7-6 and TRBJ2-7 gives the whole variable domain GAGVSQSPRYKVTKRGQDVALRCDPISGHVSLYWYRQALGQGPEFLTYFNYEAQQDKSGLPNDRFSAERPEGSISTLTIQRTEQRDSAMYRCASRPSDGQPYEQYFGPGTRLTVT.

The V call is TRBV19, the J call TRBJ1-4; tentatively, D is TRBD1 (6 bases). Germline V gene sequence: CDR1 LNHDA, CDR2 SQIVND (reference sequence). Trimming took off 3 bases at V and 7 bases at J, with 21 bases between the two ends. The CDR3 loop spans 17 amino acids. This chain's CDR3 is CASSMASGGGVSEKLFF. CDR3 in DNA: TGTGCCAGTAGTATGGCGTCGGGAGGGGGGGTGAGTGAAAAACTGTTTTTT.

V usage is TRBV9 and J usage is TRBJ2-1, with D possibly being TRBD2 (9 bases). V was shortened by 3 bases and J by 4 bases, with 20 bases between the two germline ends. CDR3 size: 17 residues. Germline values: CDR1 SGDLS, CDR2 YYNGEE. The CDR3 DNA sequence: TGTGCCAGCAGCGCCGCAGGGGGCGGACTAGCGTACAATGAGCAGTTCTTC. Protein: CASSAAGGGLAYNEQFF.

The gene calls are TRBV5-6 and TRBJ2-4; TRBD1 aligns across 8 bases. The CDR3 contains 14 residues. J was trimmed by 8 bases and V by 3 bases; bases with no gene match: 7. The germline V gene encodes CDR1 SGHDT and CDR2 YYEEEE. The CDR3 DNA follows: TGTGCCAGCAGCTCGACAGGGGAGGTGGACATTCAGTACTTC. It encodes CASSSTGEVDIQYF.

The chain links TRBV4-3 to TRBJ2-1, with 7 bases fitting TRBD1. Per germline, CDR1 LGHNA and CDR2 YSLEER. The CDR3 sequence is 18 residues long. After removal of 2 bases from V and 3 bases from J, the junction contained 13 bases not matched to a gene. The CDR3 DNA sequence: TGCGCCAGCAGCCAACTCAATAAGACATACAGGGGCTACAATGAGCAGTTCTTC. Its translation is CASSQLNKTYRGYNEQFF.

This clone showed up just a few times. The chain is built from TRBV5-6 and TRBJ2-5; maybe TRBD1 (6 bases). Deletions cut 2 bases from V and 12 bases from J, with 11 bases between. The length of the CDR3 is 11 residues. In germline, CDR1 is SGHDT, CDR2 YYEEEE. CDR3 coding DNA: TGTGCCAGCAGCTTCGGACAGAGGGAGTACTTC. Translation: CASSFGQREYF.

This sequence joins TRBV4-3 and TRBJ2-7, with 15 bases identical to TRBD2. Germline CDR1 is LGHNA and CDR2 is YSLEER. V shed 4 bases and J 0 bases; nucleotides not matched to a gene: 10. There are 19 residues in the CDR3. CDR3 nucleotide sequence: TGCGCCAGCAGCCGCGTTCCGGGACTAGCGGGGGGAGGCTCCTACGAGCAGTACTTC. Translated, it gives CASSRVPGLAGGGSYEQYF.

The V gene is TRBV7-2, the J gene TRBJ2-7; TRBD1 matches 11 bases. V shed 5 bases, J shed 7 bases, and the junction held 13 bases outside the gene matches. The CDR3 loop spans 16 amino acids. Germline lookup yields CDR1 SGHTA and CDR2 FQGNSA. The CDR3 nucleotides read TGTGCCAGCAGCGGCCGAAGTGGACAGGGGGCGCGGGAGCAGTACTTC. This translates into CASSGRSGQGAREQYF.

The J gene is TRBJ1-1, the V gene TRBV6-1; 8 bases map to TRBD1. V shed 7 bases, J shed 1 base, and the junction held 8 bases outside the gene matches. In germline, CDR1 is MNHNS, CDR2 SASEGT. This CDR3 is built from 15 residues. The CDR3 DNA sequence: TGTGCCAGCATAAGACAGGGGTTCGAGAACACTGAAGCTTTCTTT. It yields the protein CASIRQGFENTEAFF.

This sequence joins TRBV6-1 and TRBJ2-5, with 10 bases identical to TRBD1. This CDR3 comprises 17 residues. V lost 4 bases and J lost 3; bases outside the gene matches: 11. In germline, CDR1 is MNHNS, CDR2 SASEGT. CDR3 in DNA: TGTGCCAGCAGTGTTCGCGGGACAGGGGTTTTTAAAGAGACCCAGTACTTC. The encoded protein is CASSVRGTGVFKETQYF.

As DNA, the CDR3 is TGCGCCAGCAGCCAAGATAGCGGGGGGGCAAATGATACGCAGTATTTT. This encodes CASSQDSGGANDTQYF. The J gene is TRBJ2-3, the V gene TRBV4-1; TRBD2 matches at 11 bases. Germline values: CDR1 MGHRA, CDR2 YSYEKL. Germline trimming cut 0 bases from V and 6 bases from J; bases unmatched to any gene: 5. The CDR3 runs 16 residues.

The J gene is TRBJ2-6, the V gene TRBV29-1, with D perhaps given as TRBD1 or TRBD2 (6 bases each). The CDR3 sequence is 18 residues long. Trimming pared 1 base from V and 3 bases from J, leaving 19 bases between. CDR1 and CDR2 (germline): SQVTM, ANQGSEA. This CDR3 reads CSVEVRGGEQDGANVLTF. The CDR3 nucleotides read TGCAGCGTTGAAGTCAGGGGAGGCGAGCAGGATGGGGCCAACGTCCTGACTTTC.

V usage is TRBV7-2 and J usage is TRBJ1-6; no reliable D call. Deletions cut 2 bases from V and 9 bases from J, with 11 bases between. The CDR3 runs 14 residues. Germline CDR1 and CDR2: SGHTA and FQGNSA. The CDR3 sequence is CASSLLSLRSPLHF. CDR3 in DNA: TGTGCCAGCAGCTTATTAAGTCTACGTTCACCCCTCCACTTT.

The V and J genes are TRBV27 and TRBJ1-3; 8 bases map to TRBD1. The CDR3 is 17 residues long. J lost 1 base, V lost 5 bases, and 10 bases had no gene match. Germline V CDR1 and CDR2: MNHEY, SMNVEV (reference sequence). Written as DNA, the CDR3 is TGTGCCAGCAGTCTACCGAACAGGGGGAGATCTGGAAACACCATATATTTT. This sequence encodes CASSLPNRGRSGNTIYF.

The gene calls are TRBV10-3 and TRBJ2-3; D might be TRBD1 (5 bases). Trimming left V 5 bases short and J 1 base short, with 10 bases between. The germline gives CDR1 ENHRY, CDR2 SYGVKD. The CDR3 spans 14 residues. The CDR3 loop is CAISTTQGTDTQYF. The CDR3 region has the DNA TGTGCCATCAGTACCACACAGGGCACAGATACGCAGTATTTT.

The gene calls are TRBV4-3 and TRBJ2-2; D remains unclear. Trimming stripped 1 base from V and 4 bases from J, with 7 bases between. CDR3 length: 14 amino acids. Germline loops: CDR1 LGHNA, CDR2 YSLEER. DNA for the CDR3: TGCGCCAGCAGCCAAGGTGACTCCACCGGGGAGCTGTTTTTT. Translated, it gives CASSQGDSTGELFF.

CDR3 sequence reads: CASSIVGGPRGNSPLHF. The CDR3 nucleotides are TGTGCCAGTAGTATCGTGGGAGGACCACGGGGGAATTCACCCCTCCACTTT. The chain joins TRBV19 to TRBJ1-6, with D possibly matching TRBD1 (5 bases). The V end lost 3 bases, the J end lost 7 bases, and 19 bases lay between the germline ends. CDR3 length equals 17 residues. Germline values: CDR1 LNHDA, CDR2 SQIVND (reference sequence).

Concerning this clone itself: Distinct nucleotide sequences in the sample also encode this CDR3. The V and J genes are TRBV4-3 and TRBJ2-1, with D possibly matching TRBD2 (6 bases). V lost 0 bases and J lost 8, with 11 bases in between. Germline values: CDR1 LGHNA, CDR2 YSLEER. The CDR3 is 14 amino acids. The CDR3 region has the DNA TGCGCCAGCAGCCAAGATTTTCGGGGGTATGAGCAGTTCTTC. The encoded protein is CASSQDFRGYEQFF.

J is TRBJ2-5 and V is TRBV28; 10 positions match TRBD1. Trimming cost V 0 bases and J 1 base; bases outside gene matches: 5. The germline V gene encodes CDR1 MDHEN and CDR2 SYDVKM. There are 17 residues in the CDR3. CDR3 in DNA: TGTGCCAGCAGTTTATGTGGGACAGGGGCCACCCAAGAGACCCAGTACTTC. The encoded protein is CASSLCGTGATQETQYF.

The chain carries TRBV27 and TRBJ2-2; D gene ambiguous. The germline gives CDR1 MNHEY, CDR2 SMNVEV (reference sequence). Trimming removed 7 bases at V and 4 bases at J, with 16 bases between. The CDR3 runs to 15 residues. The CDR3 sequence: CASNRKGFSTGELFF. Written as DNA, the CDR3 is TGTGCCAGCAATAGGAAAGGGTTTTCCACCGGGGAGCTGTTTTTT.

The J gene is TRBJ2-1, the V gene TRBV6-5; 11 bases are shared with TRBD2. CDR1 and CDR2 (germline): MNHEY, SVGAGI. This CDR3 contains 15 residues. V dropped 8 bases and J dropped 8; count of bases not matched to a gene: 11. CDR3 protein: CASGLTSGGVDEQFF. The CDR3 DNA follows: TGTGCCAGCGGCCTTACTAGCGGGGGTGTAGATGAGCAGTTCTTC.

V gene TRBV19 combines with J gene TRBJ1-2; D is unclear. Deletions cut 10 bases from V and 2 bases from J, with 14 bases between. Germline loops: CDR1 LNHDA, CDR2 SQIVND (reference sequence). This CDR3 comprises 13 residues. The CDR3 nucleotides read TGTGCCACCAAAGGATCGGCAAACTATGGCTACACCTTC. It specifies CATKGSANYGYTF.

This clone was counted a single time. The DNA of the CDR3 is TGCGCCAGCAGCCATCTCGGACAGGGTAGCGCCAATGAGCAGTTCTTC. As protein: CASSHLGQGSANEQFF. J is TRBJ2-1 and V is TRBV4-3; 8 bases line up with TRBD1. With 3 bases clipped from V and 6 bases from J, the junction kept 10 bases outside the gene matches. The CDR3 spans 16 residues. From germline, CDR1 is LGHNA and CDR2 YSLEER.